One and the same sample provided the 24 T cell receptor beta chains below, sequenced in a study of PD-1 blockade in classical Hodgkin lymphoma. Using immunoSEQ multiplex PCR, the repertoire was profiled, and TCRdb retains in-frame clones only, with some absent. This table holds 85,000 to 90,000 clones, about nine tenths found once. The time point denotes: cycle 4 day 1 (C4D1), after five to seven weeks of nivolumab. Patients all relapsed after autologous stem cell transplantation, and there was variation in brentuximab vedotin exposure. This sample comprised peripheral blood mononuclear cells (PBMCs), obtained before the fourth cycle of nivolumab. Receptors were obtained from a human donor with classical Hodgkin lymphoma.

The V gene is TRBV7-9, the J gene TRBJ2-7, with D possibly being TRBD1 or TRBD2 (5 bases each). The V end lost 5 bases, the J end lost 5 bases, and 25 bases lay between the germline ends. This CDR3 is built from 17 residues. Germline lookup yields CDR1 SEHNR and CDR2 FQNEAQ (reference sequence). The CDR3 is CASSASWGPGMSHEQYF. CDR3 nucleotides: TGTGCCAGCAGCGCCTCGTGGGGACCAGGGATGTCCCACGAGCAGTACTTC.

J is TRBJ1-3 and V is TRBV9, with D possibly being TRBD1 (5 bases). The CDR3 is 15 amino acids. Germline V gene data show CDR1 as SGDLS and CDR2 as YYNGEE. Trimming removed 7 bases at V and 0 bases at J, with 14 bases between. This CDR3 reads CASSKDISSGNTIYF. Here the CDR3 DNA reads TGTGCCAGCTCCAAGGACATCTCCTCTGGAAACACCATATATTTT.

This clone showed up just a few times. CDR3 coding DNA: TGCGCCAGCAGCCAAGATCAGGGTGGCTATGGCTACACCTTC. Protein product: CASSQDQGGYGYTF. V and J are TRBV4-1 and TRBJ1-2, with a possible D match to TRBD1 (5 bases). This CDR3 has 14 amino acids. V lost 0 bases, J lost 4 bases, and 9 bases lay in between. The germline gives CDR1 MGHRA, CDR2 YSYEKL.

The chain is built from TRBV19 and TRBJ2-5, with D unclear. V lost 3 bases and J 2 bases, leaving 7 bases between the germline ends. Per the germline V gene, CDR1 is LNHDA and CDR2 is SQIVND (reference sequence). The CDR3 loop spans 13 amino acids. As DNA, the CDR3 is TGTGCCAGTAGTATTACGTCTCAAGAGACCCAGTACTTC. This translates into CASSITSQETQYF.

The V and J genes are TRBV7-6 and TRBJ2-3; D not resolved. The CDR3 has 15 amino acids. V lost 5 bases, J lost 4 bases, and 16 bases lay in between. Germline assignment: CDR1 SGHVS and CDR2 FNYEAQ. The CDR3 loop is CASSILGSASDTQYF. The CDR3 DNA reads TGTGCCAGCAGCATACTGGGGTCCGCTTCAGATACGCAGTATTTT.

This clone was seen more than once but under ten times. The chain carries TRBV6-5 and TRBJ1-2, with TRBD1 as a possible D gene (5 bases). Deletions cut 6 bases from V and 7 bases from J, with 12 bases between. CDR1 and CDR2 from the germline V gene are MNHEY and SVGAGI. CDR3 length equals 12 residues. DNA of the CDR3: TGTGCCAGCAGCCAAAGTAGGGGTGGCTACACCTTC. It yields the protein CASSQSRGGYTF.

The V call is TRBV27, the J call TRBJ2-7, with 7 bases matching TRBD1. V shed 3 bases and J 1 base; nucleotides not matched to a gene: 6. Germline V gene data show CDR1 as MNHEY and CDR2 as SMNVEV (reference sequence). CDR3 length: 15 amino acids. In nucleotides, the CDR3 is TGTGCCAGCAGTTTCTTCTCGGGACAGTCCTACGAGCAGTACTTC. Translating gives CASSFFSGQSYEQYF.

This chain joins TRBV19 and TRBJ2-7; 11 bases match TRBD2. This CDR3 spans 15 amino acids. The ends lost 2 bases at V and 3 bases at J; junction bases unmatched: 3. Germline V gene data show CDR1 as LNHDA and CDR2 as SQIVND (reference sequence). The CDR3 sequence is CASSITGTSGYEQYF. Here the CDR3 DNA reads TGTGCCAGTAGTATAACGGGGACTAGCGGCTACGAGCAGTACTTC.

The chain combines TRBV2 with TRBJ2-5; TRBD1 agrees at 7 bases. CDR3 length: 14 residues. Germline V gives CDR1 SNHLY, CDR2 FYNNEI. After removal of 7 bases from V and 5 bases from J, the junction contained 10 bases not matched to a gene. The DNA of the CDR3 is TGTGCCAGCACCGGGACAGCTGGACGGGAGACCCAGTACTTC. Amino acids: CASTGTAGRETQYF.

This clone was detected only a few times. This chain links TRBV10-1 with TRBJ1-2, with 7 bases matching TRBD1. The CDR3 has 13 amino acids. CDR1 WNHNN and CDR2 SYGVQD come from the germline V gene (reference sequence). After removal of 5 bases from V and 5 bases from J, the junction contained 5 bases not matched to a gene. The CDR3 region has the DNA TGCGCCAGCAGTTCTGGACAGGAGTATGGCTACACCTTC. Residues: CASSSGQEYGYTF.

The chain is built from TRBV19 and TRBJ1-2, with a weak D call TRBD1 (5 bases). The V and J ends lost 5 bases and 1 base respectively, with 11 bases between them. The CDR3 loop spans 14 amino acids. Looked up from germline, CDR1 is LNHDA and CDR2 is SQIVND (reference sequence). The CDR3 DNA follows: TGTGCCAGTAGTTTTCAGGGTCTTAACTATGGCTACACCTTC. Its protein is CASSFQGLNYGYTF.

This chain joins TRBV7-2 and TRBJ1-2; D gene uncertain. The CDR3 length is 13 residues. Germline V CDR1 and CDR2: SGHTA, FQGNSA. V was trimmed by 5 bases and J by 9 bases, leaving 16 bases between them. CDR3 protein: CASSPGPAWSYTF. The CDR3 DNA sequence: TGTGCCAGCAGCCCCGGCCCCGCATGGAGCTACACCTTC.

The chain couples TRBV6-4 to TRBJ1-6; the D gene is possibly TRBD1 (6 bases). Germline loops: CDR1 MRHNA, CDR2 SNTAGT. V gave up 2 bases and J gave up 4 bases, with 18 bases separating them. The CDR3 contains 18 residues. As DNA, the CDR3 is TGTGCCAGCAGTGACATTGTGGGGGGCCTGGGTTATAATTCACCCCTCCACTTT. Translation: CASSDIVGGLGYNSPLHF.

The gene calls are TRBV13 and TRBJ2-1; D possibly corresponds to TRBD2 (7 bases). The V gene lost 2 bases and the J gene lost 7 bases, with 18 bases spanning the gap. From germline, CDR1 is PRHDT and CDR2 FYEKMQ (reference sequence). CDR3 length: 16 amino acids. The CDR3 protein is CASSLLLGGLINEQFF. In DNA form, the CDR3 reads TGTGCCAGCAGCTTATTGCTGGGGGGGCTTATTAATGAGCAGTTCTTC. Combining the CDR3 with reference TRBV13 and TRBJ2-1 gives the whole variable domain AAGVIQSPRHLIKEKRETATLKCYPIPRHDTVYWYQQGPGQDPQFLISFYEKMQSDKGSIPDRFSAQQFSDYHSELNMSSLELGDSALYFCASSLLLGGLINEQFFGPGTRLTVL.

The V call is TRBV4-2, the J call TRBJ2-7, with D tentatively TRBD1 (5 bases). The CDR3 loop spans 17 amino acids. Per the germline V gene, CDR1 is LGHNA and CDR2 is YNFKEQ. The V end was cut by 0 bases, the J end by 5 bases, with 20 bases between. The CDR3 sequence is CASSQDSREMVVDEQYF. Here the CDR3 DNA reads TGTGCCAGCAGCCAAGACAGCAGGGAAATGGTGGTCGACGAGCAGTACTTC.

The chain uses TRBV9 and TRBJ1-3; the match to TRBD1 covers 7 bases. Trimming cost V 1 base and J 0 bases; bases outside gene matches: 4. The CDR3 is 16 residues long. CDR1 SGDLS and CDR2 YYNGEE come from the germline V gene. Here the CDR3 reads CASSVQPGGSGNTIYF. The CDR3 nucleotides read TGTGCCAGCAGCGTACAGCCAGGGGGCTCTGGAAACACCATATATTTT.

J is TRBJ2-5 and V is TRBV27, with TRBD1 identical over 7 bases. V trimming: 5 bases; J trimming: 4 bases; junction bases outside the gene matches: 10. The CDR3 runs to 15 residues. Germline assignment: CDR1 MNHEY and CDR2 SMNVEV (reference sequence). CDR3 region: CASSPGQVEVETQYF. CDR3 DNA: TGTGCCAGCAGTCCCGGACAGGTGGAGGTAGAGACCCAGTACTTC.

This clone has a single count. V usage is TRBV5-1 and J usage is TRBJ2-5; D gene ambiguous. The CDR3 covers 14 residues. The germline gives CDR1 SGHRS, CDR2 YFSETQ. V was cut by 4 bases and J by 1 base, with 11 bases left in between. The CDR3 coding sequence is TGCGCCAGCAGCCGCTTCAGTGGCCAAGAGACCCAGTACTTC. This translates into CASSRFSGQETQYF.

V and J are TRBV4-2 and TRBJ1-2, with D maybe TRBD1 (5 bases). The CDR3 covers 15 residues. The germline gives CDR1 LGHNA, CDR2 YNFKEQ. With 0 bases removed from V and 8 bases from J, the gap between germline ends came to 16 bases. CDR3: CASSQDGGGVRGYTF. CDR3 nucleotide sequence: TGTGCCAGCAGCCAAGATGGTGGGGGAGTACGGGGCTACACCTTC.

This chain links TRBV19 with TRBJ2-3; D is ambiguous. Trimming cost V 5 bases and J 2 bases, with 11 bases left between them. The CDR3 contains 14 residues. The V gene's germline CDR1 is LNHDA and CDR2 SQIVND (reference sequence). The CDR3 reads CASSATVTTDTQYF. The CDR3 region has the DNA TGTGCCAGTAGTGCAACGGTGACCACAGATACGCAGTATTTT.

This clone was observed a few times. The genes are TRBV2 and TRBJ1-6; TRBD1 matches at 7 bases. Trimming removed 5 bases from V and 0 bases from J; junction bases left unmatched: 4. CDR3 size: 16 residues. The V gene's germline CDR1 is SNHLY and CDR2 FYNNEI. CDR3 residues: CASSRQGGSYNSPLHF. DNA for the CDR3: TGTGCCAGCAGTCGACAGGGTGGCTCCTATAATTCACCCCTCCACTTT.

This clone appeared a few times. The rearrangement uses TRBV30 and TRBJ1-2; no clear D. Trimming took 3 bases from V and 4 from J, leaving 6 bases between them. Germline CDR1 and CDR2: GTSNPN and SVGIG (reference sequence). This CDR3 region has 11 residues. In DNA, the CDR3 is TGTGCCTGGAGCTACAGCTATGGCTACACCTTC. Translating it yields CAWSYSYGYTF.

The J gene is TRBJ1-1, the V gene TRBV21-1; the DNA was not used to check the table's D call, TRBD1. TRBV21-1 is shown as a pseudogene. The CDR3 sequence is 17 residues long. The CDR3 DNA sequence: TGTGCCAGCAGCCTGGGGGACTCGGACAGGTTGAACACTGAAGCTTTCTTT. It codes for CASSLGDSDRLNTEAFF.

This rearrangement joins TRBV11-2 to TRBJ2-2; 7 bases map to TRBD2. The germline CDR1 and CDR2 sequences are SGHAT and FQNNGV. J was trimmed by 0 bases and V by 2 bases; bases with no gene match: 3. The CDR3 spans 16 residues. CDR3 region: CASSLFAGANTGELFF. The CDR3, as DNA: TGTGCCAGCAGCTTATTCGCGGGGGCGAACACCGGGGAGCTGTTTTTT.